This T cell receptor (beta chain) was sequenced during a study of blood T cells in healthy people across ages (dated by TCRdb to between 2014 and 2016). In the study overall: In model experiments, template switching captured about one uniquely barcoded TCR beta cDNA molecule for every two T cells. To avoid experimental bias, donors of different ages were spread randomly across the sequencing lanes. The study measured age-related changes in TCR beta repertoire diversity using deep sequencing normalized with unique cDNA molecular identifiers. Four age groups were formed from the donors: young (average around 15 years), middle-aged (around 41), aged (about 68) and long-lived (approximately 80). The study analyzed two additional independent replicas of 1 million unique cDNA reads from the same blood draw for two donors, one aged 18 to 30 and one aged 80 or older. What the authors observed across the whole study: Compared with the aged group, more naive CD4+ T cells, fewer expanded clones and increased TCR diversity were shown by the long-lived group, suggesting age selection. Total diversity estimates from one million sequenced T cells were considered lower bounds and underestimates. Conclusive comparison of naive and antigen-experienced compartments was prevented by the profiling of bulk unsorted PBMCs. There was a strong correlation between observed TCR beta diversity and the percentage of naive T cells measured by flow cytometry. Because donor CMV infection status was unknown, age-related changes in expanded clonotypes were potentially confounded. Observed TCR beta diversity per million T cells fell roughly linearly with age, and a significant reduction was already apparent by age around 40.

Libraries were prepared through 5' RACE. The sample was run on an Illumina HiSeq 2500. A second PCR of about 6 to 12 cycles was performed with a sample-barcoded 5' primer and a J-beta primer mix. Each TCR beta cDNA molecule received a unique molecular identifier from a template-switch 5' adaptor carrying 12 random nucleotides. Each sample yielded at least 3 million CDR3-containing paired-end reads. First-strand cDNA was synthesized from all RNA with the Mint cDNA synthesis kit, primed by a TRBC-specific oligonucleotide. All cDNA was treated with uracil-DNA glycosylase and then went through a first 18-cycle PCR with the universal primers M1SS and BC2_uni_R. In the original analysis: For normalization, 1 million high-quality reads were randomly selected from each sample, with every read carrying a distinct molecular identifier. Reads sharing molecular identifiers were discarded rather than binned into consensus sequences. MiTCR, run with a Q25 quality threshold and the strictest error-elimination algorithm, handled CDR3 identification, clonotype clustering and error correction. A nonparametric unseen species model with Euler transformation was used to estimate a lower bound on total TCR beta diversity. TCRdb took the public reads, trimmed them with fastp at Q25, ran MiXCR for clone calling and kept in-frame beta chains. Rows are unified per CDR3 protein, each entry keeping the most common DNA and genes. None of the V and J calls come from the authors' own analysis; TCRdb made them. This sample has about 1.6 million distinct CDR3 sequences in its table, and roughly 32% of those were observed once. Approximately 10% of the sample goes to the ten largest clones.

The donors were about 40 Caucasian individuals from Russia, aged 6 to 90 years, who were systemically healthy. Around 10 milliliters of peripheral blood were drawn from each donor into EDTA-treated Vacutainer tubes. Ficoll-Paque density-gradient centrifugation was used to isolate PBMCs, with at least 7 million per sample. Total RNA, at least 6 micrograms per sample, was extracted from PBMCs with Trizol reagent. Naive CD45RAhigh/CD27high T cell percentages were measured by flow cytometry on a PBMC aliquot from every donor. CDR1 and CDR2 are read off the germline V gene as SGHTA and FQGTGA. The junction shows trimming of 0 bases on V and 3 bases on J, and the gene matches do not reach 4 bases of it. From the cysteine up to the phenylalanine, the CDR3 has a length of 15 residues. This entry keeps only the CDR3 DNA: 45 bases, framed from base 1. This clonotype has more than one count but fewer than ten. Its antigen is currently not known. No much larger clone exists at a distance of one base, and base qualities are not known.

Material for sequencing was blood. This clonotype was obtained from a woman aged 30 to 39 in good health. The sequence joins TRBV7-3 to TRBJ2-5; TRBD2 agrees with 7 junctional bases. At the DNA level, the sequence is TGTGCCAGCAGCTTAACGGGGAGGGGCGAAGAGACCCAGTACTTC. It is translated as CASSLTGRGEETQYF.